This TCR beta chain was retrieved from a study of T cells in Graves' hyperthyroidism and ophthalmopathy. TCR beta CDR3 sequences were amplified from RNA transcripts. The HTBI primer set served for first-round RT-PCR of the TCR CDR3. MiXCR, run by TCRdb on the multiplex PCR reads, gives a single entry per CDR3 protein. Of 480,000 or so distinct CDR3 sequences in the sample, under 15% were seen once. At least ten counts were recorded for this clonotype. This CDR3 region has 15 residues. The germline V gene encodes CDR1 SGHAT and CDR2 FQNNGV. V lost 3 bases and J 6 bases, leaving 15 bases between the germline ends.

The genes are TRBV11-2 and TRBJ2-4, with D maybe TRBD2 (6 bases). This receptor was taken from a woman aged 18-29 years with Graves' hyperthyroidism. The source material was blood. In DNA form, the CDR3 reads TGTGCCAGCAGCTTTCCAGCGGGCGTGGGAAACATTCAGTACTTC. This sequence encodes CASSFPAGVGNIQYF.